The text below deals with one T cell receptor (beta chain). CDR3 length: 14 amino acids. Trimming shortened V by 6 bases and J by 2 bases, and 11 bases separated the two germline ends. Germline lookup yields CDR1 MNHEY and CDR2 SVGAGI. In the original analysis: Nucleated cell counts were estimated from reference gene primer amplification. The protocol was immunoSEQ multiplex PCR, while the TCRdb copy is restricted to in-frame clones and leaves out a portion. V and J calls and clone size are copied from that table; D and trimming were computed from the DNA. The sample shows around 400,000 clones, under 85% of them seen only once. The source of the sample is a study of blood T cell repertoires in COVID-19. Study-level information: The United States, Italy and Spain provided the acute and convalescent COVID-19 samples. PBMCs, B-cell-depleted T cells, or T cells provided the cDNA or gDNA that made up the material.

J is TRBJ1-5 and V is TRBV6-5; tentatively, D is TRBD1 (5 bases). The origin of this receptor is a woman aged 45 to 65 who had recovered from COVID-19. The sample was PBMCs or T cells enriched from blood (not recorded which). CDR3 amino acids: CASRQTGGNQPQHF. CDR3 in DNA: TGTGCCAGCAGACAAACGGGGGGCAATCAGCCCCAGCATTTT.